What follows describes a single T cell receptor (beta chain). No antigen is known for it. This sample was included in a study of Tregs in tolerant kidney transplant recipients. Study context: CD4+CD25+CD127- cells came from approximately three-day belatacept mixed lymphocyte reactions, some with approximately 5-day graft donor restimulation. Study results and limitations: Activated donor B cell expansion appeared to reveal the most relevant donor-specific TCRbeta repertoire.

Only in-frame clones appear in the TCRdb table, and some are missing; sequencing was by immunoSEQ multiplex PCR. The table includes about 18,000 clones, 61% detected once. Trimming stripped 10 bases from V and 2 bases from J, with 14 bases between. CDR1 and CDR2 from the germline V gene are LNHDA and SQIVND (reference sequence). The CDR3 consists of 13 residues. The chain carries TRBV19 and TRBJ1-1, with a tentative D call TRBD1 (5 bases). This TCR came from a human donor in good health. The sequencing input was Tregs from blood cultured with allogeneic cells. Written as DNA, the CDR3 is TGTGCCACAACCCCGAGGACAAACACTGAAGCTTTCTTT. This translates into CATTPRTNTEAFF.